The 27 T cell receptor beta chains given below trace back to one sample, sequenced in a study of blood T cells in healthy people across ages. Primers used in a second PCR of roughly 6 to 12 cycles were a sample-barcoded 5' primer and a J-beta primer mix. TCRdb re-called the 5' RACE reads with MiXCR, one entry per CDR3 protein. The sample has approximately 490,000 distinct CDR3 sequences, 24% seen once. In addition, the sample was reused for a study of T cells of mothers and their children.

Sequencing was done on a sample of blood. These receptors all stem from a boy between 10 and 17 years old in good health.

The chain is built from TRBV5-4 and TRBJ2-1, with unresolved D. Germline V gene sequence: CDR1 SGHNT, CDR2 YYREEE (reference sequence). The CDR3 consists of 13 residues. V was cut by 6 bases and J by 6 bases, with 13 bases left in between. The CDR3 bases are TGTGCCAGCATCTTTCGAGACGCCAATGAGCAGTTCTTC. This gives the protein CASIFRDANEQFF. The full variable domain, completed using reference TRBV5-4 and TRBJ2-1, is ETGVTQSPTHLIKTRGQQVTLRCSSQSGHNTVSWYQQALGQGPQFIFQYYREEENGRGNFPPRFSGLQFPNYSSELNVNALELDDSALYLCASIFRDANEQFFGPGTRLTVL.

The rearrangement links TRBV10-3 to TRBJ2-7, with TRBD1 matching 8 bases. The CDR3 runs to 15 residues. Germline trimming cut 6 bases from V and 6 bases from J; bases unmatched to any gene: 13. The germline V gene has CDR1 ENHRY and CDR2 SYGVKD. DNA for the CDR3: TGTGCCATCAGCGAGAACAGGGGGTCGGGTGGCGAGCAGTACTTC. Translated, it gives CAISENRGSGGEQYF.

The rearrangement links TRBV20-1 to TRBJ2-1; 7 bases agree with TRBD2. Trimming took 5 bases from V and 4 from J; bases not matched to a gene: 8. This CDR3 comprises 14 residues. CDR1 and CDR2 (germline): DFQATT, SNEGSKA (reference sequence). This CDR3 is CSAGGWEGYNEQFF. For the CDR3, the DNA is TGCAGTGCTGGGGGGTGGGAGGGGTACAATGAGCAGTTCTTC.

The J gene is TRBJ2-3, the V gene TRBV4-1; TRBD2 might be the D (6 bases). CDR1 MGHRA and CDR2 YSYEKL come from the germline V gene. CDR3 length: 17 amino acids. V was shortened by 4 bases and J by 2 bases, with 19 bases between the two germline ends. This CDR3 is CASSPWGGATNTDTQYF. The CDR3 nucleotides read TGCGCCAGCAGCCCCTGGGGAGGTGCAACTAACACAGATACGCAGTATTTT.

This clonotype was counted between two and nine times. The chain carries TRBV9 and TRBJ2-5; no reliable D call. CDR1 and CDR2 from the germline V gene are SGDLS and YYNGEE. This CDR3 is built from 15 residues. Trimming shortened V by 0 bases and J by 4 bases, and 13 bases separated the two germline ends. Here the CDR3 reads CASSVAPDRTETQYF. Here the CDR3 DNA reads TGTGCCAGCAGCGTAGCCCCCGACCGGACAGAGACCCAGTACTTC.

This clonotype has only a few counts. The rearrangement joins TRBV12-3 or TRBV12-4 to TRBJ2-5; possibly TRBD2 for D (5 bases). Trimming removed 5 bases from V and 7 bases from J, with 14 bases in between. The CDR3 has 13 amino acids. For the CDR3, the DNA is TGTGCCAGCAGTGCTGGACTTCCAAGGACCCAGTACTTC. Its translation is CASSAGLPRTQYF.

The table lists this clonotype with a few counts. The chain employs TRBV6-5 and TRBJ2-4; maybe TRBD1 (6 bases). Germline values: CDR1 MNHEY, CDR2 SVGAGI. The V gene lost 1 base and the J gene lost 1 base, with 11 bases spanning the gap. CDR3 length: 16 residues. The DNA of the CDR3 is TGTGCCAGCAGTTACTGGCCAGGGGAGGCCAAAAACATTCAGTACTTC. Translated, it gives CASSYWPGEAKNIQYF.

V gene TRBV20-1 combines with J gene TRBJ1-2; tentatively, D is TRBD1 (5 bases). The CDR3 has 14 residues. The V and J ends lost 0 bases and 2 bases respectively, with 10 bases between them. Germline assignment: CDR1 DFQATT and CDR2 SNEGSKA (reference sequence). The CDR3 DNA reads as TGCAGTGCTAGAGACGGGGGACTAAACTATGGCTACACCTTC. Residues: CSARDGGLNYGYTF.

The J gene is TRBJ2-7, the V gene TRBV27; 8 bases align to TRBD2. V lost 0 bases and J lost 3; bases outside the gene matches: 10. The germline V gene has CDR1 MNHEY and CDR2 SMNVEV (reference sequence). The CDR3 sequence is 17 residues long. Here the CDR3 reads CASSLSQLAGPYYEQYF. CDR3 DNA: TGTGCCAGCAGTTTATCTCAATTAGCGGGACCCTACTACGAGCAGTACTTC.

The CDR3 spells CASSPGAPSSTDTQYF. Here the CDR3 DNA reads TGTGCCAGCAGCCCTGGCGCCCCTTCTAGCACAGATACGCAGTATTTT. The chain recombines TRBV11-1 with TRBJ2-3, with unresolved D. CDR1 and CDR2 (germline): SGHAT, FQDESV (reference sequence). The length of the CDR3 is 16 residues. V gave up 5 bases and J gave up 0 bases, with 15 bases separating them. The whole variable domain, remainder taken from reference TRBV11-1 and TRBJ2-3, is EAEVAQSPRYKITEKSQAVAFWCDPISGHATLYWYRQILGQGPELLVQFQDESVVDDSQLPKDRFSAERLKGVDSTLKIQPAELGDSAMYLCASSPGAPSSTDTQYFGPGTRLTVL.

This clonotype has a handful of counts. The rearrangement uses TRBV28 and TRBJ2-1; D may match TRBD1 or TRBD2 (5 bases each). The CDR3 has 15 amino acids. CDR1 is MDHEN, CDR2 SYDVKM, per germline. V gave up 3 bases and J gave up 4 bases, with 13 bases separating them. The CDR3 DNA follows: TGTGCCAGCAGTTTCGTGGGGGTTAGGTACAATGAGCAGTTCTTC. It yields the protein CASSFVGVRYNEQFF.

This clonotype has a handful of counts. This chain uses TRBV29-1 with TRBJ2-1, with D hard to call. The V gene lost 0 bases and the J gene lost 10 bases, with 10 bases spanning the gap. The CDR3 is made up of 12 amino acids. Per the germline V gene, CDR1 is SQVTM and CDR2 is ANQGSEA. The DNA of the CDR3 is TGCAGCGTTGAAGATCTCGGAGAAGAGCAGTTCTTC. Protein: CSVEDLGEEQFF.

In its sample, this clonotype was seen a few times. Here the CDR3 reads CASSESQGPFITGELFF. The CDR3 coding sequence is TGTGCCAGCAGCGAATCGCAGGGGCCATTTATCACCGGGGAGCTGTTTTTT. This chain links TRBV5-6 with TRBJ2-2; D perhaps matches TRBD1 (6 bases). There are 17 residues in the CDR3. Germline CDR1 is SGHDT and CDR2 is YYEEEE. Trimming stripped 4 bases from V and 4 bases from J, with 20 bases between.

The chain recombines TRBV30 with TRBJ1-3, with D unclear. This CDR3 has 12 residues. The ends were cut back, 4 bases at V and 3 bases at J, with 7 bases in the middle. Germline values: CDR1 GTSNPN, CDR2 SVGIG (reference sequence). CDR3 protein: CAWNAVGNTIYF. The CDR3 DNA reads as TGTGCCTGGAACGCGGTTGGAAACACCATATATTTT.

This clonotype was picked up a small number of times. The rearrangement uses TRBV6-2 or TRBV6-3 and TRBJ2-1, with 7 positions matching TRBD1. Germline V gene sequence: CDR1 MNHEY, CDR2 SVGEGT. V dropped 2 bases and J dropped 9; count of bases not matched to a gene: 16. This CDR3 is built from 17 residues. The CDR3 loop reads CASSYPLSGTARSEQFF. The CDR3 nucleotides read TGTGCCAGCAGTTACCCTTTGTCCGGGACAGCCAGATCTGAGCAGTTCTTC.

This clonotype was counted between two and nine times. The chain recombines TRBV29-1 with TRBJ1-1; 12 nucleotides match TRBD1. After removal of 8 bases from V and 8 bases from J, the junction contained 9 bases not matched to a gene. This CDR3 contains 13 residues. From germline, CDR1 is SQVTM and CDR2 ANQGSEA. The CDR3 loop is CSFLPGQGAEAFF. The CDR3 DNA is TGCAGCTTTCTCCCGGGACAGGGGGCAGAAGCTTTCTTT.

This clonotype was counted between two and nine times. One junction end disagrees with the germline gene, perhaps due to a read error. The chain carries TRBV7-2 and TRBJ2-3; no reliable D call. The CDR3 loop spans 16 amino acids. The V gene's germline CDR1 is SGHTA and CDR2 FQGNSA. CDR3 in DNA: TGTGTCAGCAGTTCCCGCTTAAAGTTGTCCACAGATACGCAGTATTTT. Amino acid sequence: CVSSSRLKLSTDTQYF.

As concerns this clonotype: One end of the junction does not line up with germline, which may come from a read error. CDR3 region: CASGTSGINF. In DNA, the CDR3 is TGTGCCAGCGGGACTAGCGGGATCAACTTC. J is TRBJ2-5 and V is TRBV2; 13 positions agree with TRBD2. The CDR3 length is 10 residues. CDR1 SNHLY and CDR2 FYNNEI come from the germline V gene.

This clonotype was observed once. The chain has TRBV7-9 and TRBJ2-1; D possibly corresponds to TRBD2 (6 bases). Trimming took off 6 bases at V and 9 bases at J, with 12 bases between the two ends. The CDR3 covers 12 residues. The germline V gene has CDR1 SEHNR and CDR2 FQNEAQ (reference sequence). The CDR3 spells CASRRGEAEQFF. In nucleotides, the CDR3 is TGTGCCAGCAGGAGAGGGGAGGCTGAGCAGTTCTTC.

The rearrangement links TRBV29-1 to TRBJ1-1; D may be TRBD1 (5 bases). The germline CDR1 and CDR2 sequences are SQVTM and ANQGSEA. The CDR3 totals 11 residues. V lost 6 bases and J lost 11, with 16 bases in between. The CDR3 coding sequence is TGCAGCGTCCGGGGCGAGGGTGGGGCTTTCTTT. Residues: CSVRGEGGAFF.

The chain combines TRBV12-3 or TRBV12-4 with TRBJ2-7, with 7 bases identical to TRBD1. CDR3 length equals 15 residues. V shed 3 bases, J shed 3 bases, and the junction held 8 bases outside the gene matches. The CDR3 protein is CASSFGTDYSYEQYF. CDR3 sequence (DNA): TGTGCCAGCAGTTTTGGGACAGACTACAGCTACGAGCAGTACTTC.

At least ten counts were recorded for this clonotype. The chain recombines TRBV24-1 with TRBJ2-2; 9 bases fit TRBD1. The CDR3 is 17 residues long. Germline V gene sequence: CDR1 KGHDR, CDR2 SFDVKD. Trimming at V came to 2 bases and at J to 4 bases, leaving 7 bases not matched to a gene. CDR3 sequence (DNA): TGTGCCACCAGTGATTGGGCCGGGACAGGGAGCACCGGGGAGCTGTTTTTT. It encodes CATSDWAGTGSTGELFF.

The rearrangement joins TRBV29-1 to TRBJ2-6; D unresolved. The V and J ends lost 4 bases and 1 base respectively, with 8 bases between them. Germline loops: CDR1 SQVTM, CDR2 ANQGSEA. The CDR3 is made up of 14 amino acids. CDR3 nucleotide sequence: TGCAGCGTTGTTGGGGAATCTGGGGCCAACGTCCTGACTTTC. It specifies CSVVGESGANVLTF.

A single count supports this clonotype. J is TRBJ2-1 and V is TRBV7-2, with 10 bases identical to TRBD1. The CDR3 extends over 15 amino acids. Germline V CDR1 and CDR2: SGHTA, FQGNSA. Germline trimming cut 3 bases from V and 3 bases from J; bases unmatched to any gene: 2. The CDR3 loop is CASSLGQGRYNEQFF. The CDR3 DNA sequence: TGTGCCAGCAGCTTGGGACAGGGGCGCTACAATGAGCAGTTCTTC.

This clonotype showed up just a few times. V gene TRBV6-1 combines with J gene TRBJ1-4, with 10 bases aligning to TRBD1. CDR3 length: 16 amino acids. Trimming took 3 bases from V and 8 from J; bases not matched to a gene: 9. Germline values: CDR1 MNHNS, CDR2 SASEGT. The CDR3 DNA sequence: TGTGCCAGCAGTGACGCCGGGACAGGGGCCGGAGAAAAACTGTTTTTT. Translated, it gives CASSDAGTGAGEKLFF.

This clonotype has just a few counts. The chain carries TRBV20-1 and TRBJ2-2; TRBD2 matches at 14 bases. V trimming: 2 bases; J trimming: 4 bases; junction bases outside the gene matches: 12. The CDR3 sequence is 19 residues long. Germline V gene sequence: CDR1 DFQATT, CDR2 SNEGSKA (reference sequence). The CDR3 sequence is CSARFTRLAGGPGTGELFF. CDR3 nucleotides: TGCAGTGCTAGATTTACAAGACTAGCGGGAGGGCCAGGCACCGGGGAGCTGTTTTTT.

The V call is TRBV14, the J call TRBJ2-3; D is uncertain. The CDR3 contains 12 residues. Germline lookup yields CDR1 SGHDN and CDR2 FVKESK. V lost 4 bases, J lost 6 bases, and 8 bases lay in between. For the CDR3, the DNA is TGTGCCAGCAGCCGGCTTTCGGATACGCAGTATTTT. It is translated as CASSRLSDTQYF.